A single sample is the source of the 20 T cell receptor beta chains below, sequenced in a study of blood T cell repertoires in COVID-19. The method was immunoSEQ multiplex PCR; TCRdb's version includes in-frame clones alone and lacks a portion of them. This table holds roughly 70,000 clones, 86% found once. Material for sequencing was peripheral blood. The source of these receptors is a man aged 70 or older with active COVID-19.

This sequence joins TRBV18 and TRBJ1-1; D is possibly TRBD1 (5 bases). The CDR3 sequence is 16 residues long. Trimming took off 1 base at V and 4 bases at J, with 16 bases between the two ends. The germline V gene encodes CDR1 KGHSH and CDR2 LQKENI. The CDR3: CASSPRVGGTGTEAFF. The DNA for the CDR3 is TGTGCCAGCTCACCACGAGTTGGGGGGACGGGCACTGAAGCTTTCTTT.

The chain has TRBV29-1 and TRBJ1-2; D is unresolved. This CDR3 contains 14 residues. V was trimmed by 1 base and J by 5 bases, leaving 14 bases between them. Germline values: CDR1 SQVTM, CDR2 ANQGSEA. CDR3 sequence reads: CSVEVPPGRYGYTF. For the CDR3, the DNA is TGCAGCGTTGAAGTCCCCCCCGGGAGGTATGGCTACACCTTC. The whole variable domain, filled in from reference TRBV29-1 and TRBJ1-2, reads SAVISQKPSRDICQRGTSLTIQCQVDSQVTMMFWYRQQPGQSLTLIATANQGSEATYESGFVIDKFPISRPNLTFSTLTVSNMSPEDSSIYLCSVEVPPGRYGYTFGSGTRLTVV.

V usage is TRBV4-3 and J usage is TRBJ2-1, with D unresolved. Germline CDR1 and CDR2: LGHNA and YSLEER. Deletions cut 0 bases from V and 0 bases from J, with 12 bases between. The CDR3 length is 17 residues. In nucleotides, the CDR3 is TGCGCCAGCAGCCAAGATTTGGTTGGGCGCTCCTACAATGAGCAGTTCTTC. Translating gives CASSQDLVGRSYNEQFF.

The chain is built from TRBV18 and TRBJ2-7, with 9 bases identical to TRBD2. There are 13 residues in the CDR3. V was pared by 0 bases and J by 7 bases, with 1 base of the junction left unmatched. Germline V gene data show CDR1 as KGHSH and CDR2 as LQKENI. For the CDR3, the DNA is TGTGCCAGCTCACCACCCCTAGCGGGGGAGCAGTACTTC. Translation: CASSPPLAGEQYF.

This clone was picked up one time. This chain connects TRBV5-4 to TRBJ2-7; 10 bases map to TRBD2. After removal of 4 bases from V and 2 bases from J, the junction contained 6 bases not matched to a gene. Germline values: CDR1 SGHNT, CDR2 YYREEE (reference sequence). There are 15 residues in the CDR3. The CDR3 here is CASSPWTSGTYEQYF. DNA of the CDR3: TGTGCCAGCAGCCCCTGGACTAGCGGAACCTACGAGCAGTACTTC.

The rearrangement links TRBV5-6 to TRBJ2-7; the match to TRBD2 covers 7 bases. Unmatched junction bases numbered 13, after V lost 4 bases and J lost 0 bases. The V gene's germline CDR1 is SGHDT and CDR2 YYEEEE. The CDR3 contains 17 residues. This CDR3 reads CASSPPEVAGYSYEQYF. As DNA, the CDR3 is TGTGCCAGCAGCCCTCCCGAGGTAGCGGGCTACTCCTACGAGCAGTACTTC. Supplemented by reference TRBV5-6 and TRBJ2-7, the full variable domain reads DAGVTQSPTHLIKTRGQQVTLRCSPKSGHDTVSWYQQALGQGPQFIFQYYEEEERQRGNFPDRFSGHQFPNYSSELNVNALLLGDSALYLCASSPPEVAGYSYEQYFGPGTRLTVT.

This clone was recorded many times. The chain has TRBV5-8 and TRBJ1-5, with TRBD1 matching 7 bases. The ends lost 0 bases at V and 7 bases at J; junction bases unmatched: 7. This CDR3 has 15 residues. Germline CDR1 SGHTS, CDR2 YDEGEE. The CDR3 sequence: CASSLVTGTEQPQHF. CDR3 nucleotide sequence: TGTGCCAGCAGCTTGGTAACCGGGACAGAACAGCCCCAGCATTTT.

The chain's CDR3 is CASTLGTSPPRYTF. The CDR3 bases are TGTGCCAGCACCTTAGGGACATCCCCTCCTCGGTACACCTTC. The chain is built from TRBV5-6 and TRBJ1-2; D might be TRBD1 (6 bases). V dropped 6 bases and J dropped 11 bases, with 23 bases sitting between them. Germline V gene lookup returns CDR1 SGHDT and CDR2 YYEEEE. The CDR3 is made up of 14 amino acids.

This chain links TRBV4-2 with TRBJ1-1, with D possibly TRBD1 on 6 matching bases. The V and J ends lost 5 bases and 4 bases respectively, with 17 bases between them. This CDR3 comprises 15 residues. In germline, CDR1 is LGHNA, CDR2 YNFKEQ. The CDR3 protein is CASSRGGGPGTEAFF. The CDR3 DNA reads as TGTGCCAGCAGCAGGGGCGGGGGGCCGGGCACTGAAGCTTTCTTT.

This chain links TRBV7-2 with TRBJ2-4, with D possibly being TRBD1 (7 bases). V dropped 1 base and J dropped 9 bases, with 13 bases sitting between them. The CDR3 is made up of 14 amino acids. Germline V gene lookup returns CDR1 SGHTA and CDR2 FQGNSA. For the CDR3, the DNA is TGTGCCAGCAGCTTAGTGGCAGGGGGGAGCATTCAGTACTTC. Protein sequence: CASSLVAGGSIQYF.

V and J are TRBV20-1 and TRBJ1-3; the D is unclear. The CDR3 contains 14 residues. Deletions cut 3 bases from V and 4 bases from J, with 13 bases between. Germline-derived CDR1 and CDR2 are DFQATT and SNEGSKA (reference sequence). The CDR3 sequence: CSASAPAQGNTIYF. CDR3 DNA: TGCAGTGCTAGTGCCCCCGCTCAGGGAAACACCATATATTTT.

This clone has only a few counts. The chain links TRBV21-1 to TRBJ1-5; the table's D call, TRBD1, has no DNA check behind it. TRBV21-1 is a documented pseudogene. This CDR3 spans 17 amino acids. The CDR3 nucleotides are TGTGCCAGCAGCAAAGCGCTTTCAGGGGGAAGCAATCAGCCCCAGCATTTT. It yields the protein CASSKALSGGSNQPQHF.

This chain uses TRBV2 with TRBJ2-7; TRBD2 is a possible D gene (7 bases). The CDR3 is 13 amino acids. V gave up 7 bases and J gave up 9 bases, with 19 bases separating them. The V gene's germline CDR1 is SNHLY and CDR2 FYNNEI. CDR3 region: CASTPGQGGGQYF. The CDR3 region has the DNA TGTGCCAGCACCCCCGGGCAGGGAGGGGGGCAGTACTTC.

This clone occurred a few times. The V gene is TRBV6-6, the J gene TRBJ1-6; 7 nucleotides agree with TRBD1. CDR3 length equals 15 residues. The ends lost 6 bases at V and 3 bases at J; junction bases unmatched: 5. The germline V gene has CDR1 MNHNY and CDR2 SVGAGI (reference sequence). This CDR3 reads CASSTGTDYNSPLHF. The CDR3 DNA is TGTGCCAGCAGCACCGGGACAGACTATAATTCACCCCTCCACTTT.

The chain is built from TRBV7-3 and TRBJ2-2; 7 positions match TRBD2. Germline V lookup: CDR1 SGHTA, CDR2 FQGTGA. The CDR3 extends over 15 amino acids. J gave up 6 bases and V 3 bases, and 7 bases lay outside the gene matches. This CDR3 is CASSFGAGEPGELFF. In DNA form, the CDR3 reads TGTGCCAGCAGCTTTGGGGCGGGAGAACCCGGGGAGCTGTTTTTT.

J is TRBJ2-5 and V is TRBV28; TRBD2 matches at 8 bases. V lost 4 bases, J lost 7 bases, and 2 bases stayed unmatched. Germline values: CDR1 MDHEN, CDR2 SYDVKM. The CDR3 has 12 amino acids. DNA of the CDR3: TGTGCCAGCAGTTCCGGGGGGGGGACCCAGTACTTC. Residues: CASSSGGGTQYF.

This chain uses TRBV5-5 with TRBJ2-7, with D tentatively TRBD2 (6 bases). With 0 bases removed from V and 4 bases from J, the gap between germline ends came to 11 bases. The CDR3 has 14 residues. The germline gives CDR1 SGHKS, CDR2 YYEKEE (reference sequence). CDR3 DNA: TGTGCCAGCAGCTTGGTTTTGCTAGCGTACGAGCAGTACTTC. Its protein is CASSLVLLAYEQYF. Variable domain in full (rest from reference TRBV5-5 and TRBJ2-7): DAGVTQSPTHLIKTRGQQVTLRCSPISGHKSVSWYQQVLGQGPQFIFQYYEKEERGRGNFPDRFSARQFPNYSSELNVNALLLGDSALYLCASSLVLLAYEQYFGPGTRLTVT.

The sample holds a few counts of this clone. The CDR3 loop reads CASSLRQVKGGAFF. In nucleotides, the CDR3 is TGTGCCAGCAGTTTGAGGCAGGTCAAGGGGGGGGCTTTCTTT. The rearrangement uses TRBV28 and TRBJ1-1, with a tentative D call TRBD1 (6 bases). Germline CDR1 is MDHEN and CDR2 is SYDVKM. Trimming took 3 bases from V and 11 from J, leaving 19 bases between them. CDR3 length equals 14 residues.

The rearrangement joins TRBV5-4 to TRBJ2-1, with 9 bases lining up with TRBD2. CDR3 length equals 18 residues. Germline CDR1 reads SGHNT; CDR2 reads YYREEE (reference sequence). Trimming at V came to 4 bases and at J to 9 bases, leaving 20 bases not matched to a gene. The CDR3 protein is CASSPPRGAGGPGAEQFF. CDR3 nucleotide sequence: TGTGCCAGCAGCCCCCCCCGGGGGGCGGGAGGGCCTGGGGCTGAGCAGTTCTTC.

The rearrangement joins TRBV6-1 to TRBJ2-3, with 11 bases aligning to TRBD2. The V and J ends lost 2 bases and 4 bases, in that order; junction bases with no gene match: 2. CDR1 MNHNS and CDR2 SASEGT come from the germline V gene. The CDR3 loop spans 15 amino acids. CDR3: CASSELGLAADTQYF. The CDR3 nucleotides read TGTGCCAGCAGTGAACTGGGACTAGCGGCAGATACGCAGTATTTT.